The sequence of this TCR beta chain was determined in a study of neurological immune-mediated disorders. Time point in this sample: longitudinal time-point 1 (baseline). Unsorted libraries were generated from 2 million PBMCs held at -80 degrees C. The method for making cDNA was 5'RACE, and it used 10-nucleotide random UMIs. In TCRdb, the 5' RACE reads were re-called with MiXCR into one record per CDR3 protein. The table lists some 77,000 distinct CDR3 sequences, around 13% of them singletons. This clonotype has ten or more counts. The CDR3 length is 14 residues. The germline V gene encodes CDR1 SGHVS and CDR2 FNYEAQ. J gave up 1 base and V 4 bases, and 1 base lay outside the gene matches.

The chain is built from TRBV7-6 and TRBJ2-3; TRBD1 aligns across 8 bases. This TCR came from a female donor with HTLV-1-associated myelopathy (HAM/TSP). The specimen sequenced was PBMCs. CDR3 in amino acids: CASSSDRGTDTQYF. The CDR3 DNA reads TGTGCCAGCAGCTCGGACAGGGGCACAGATACGCAGTATTTT.